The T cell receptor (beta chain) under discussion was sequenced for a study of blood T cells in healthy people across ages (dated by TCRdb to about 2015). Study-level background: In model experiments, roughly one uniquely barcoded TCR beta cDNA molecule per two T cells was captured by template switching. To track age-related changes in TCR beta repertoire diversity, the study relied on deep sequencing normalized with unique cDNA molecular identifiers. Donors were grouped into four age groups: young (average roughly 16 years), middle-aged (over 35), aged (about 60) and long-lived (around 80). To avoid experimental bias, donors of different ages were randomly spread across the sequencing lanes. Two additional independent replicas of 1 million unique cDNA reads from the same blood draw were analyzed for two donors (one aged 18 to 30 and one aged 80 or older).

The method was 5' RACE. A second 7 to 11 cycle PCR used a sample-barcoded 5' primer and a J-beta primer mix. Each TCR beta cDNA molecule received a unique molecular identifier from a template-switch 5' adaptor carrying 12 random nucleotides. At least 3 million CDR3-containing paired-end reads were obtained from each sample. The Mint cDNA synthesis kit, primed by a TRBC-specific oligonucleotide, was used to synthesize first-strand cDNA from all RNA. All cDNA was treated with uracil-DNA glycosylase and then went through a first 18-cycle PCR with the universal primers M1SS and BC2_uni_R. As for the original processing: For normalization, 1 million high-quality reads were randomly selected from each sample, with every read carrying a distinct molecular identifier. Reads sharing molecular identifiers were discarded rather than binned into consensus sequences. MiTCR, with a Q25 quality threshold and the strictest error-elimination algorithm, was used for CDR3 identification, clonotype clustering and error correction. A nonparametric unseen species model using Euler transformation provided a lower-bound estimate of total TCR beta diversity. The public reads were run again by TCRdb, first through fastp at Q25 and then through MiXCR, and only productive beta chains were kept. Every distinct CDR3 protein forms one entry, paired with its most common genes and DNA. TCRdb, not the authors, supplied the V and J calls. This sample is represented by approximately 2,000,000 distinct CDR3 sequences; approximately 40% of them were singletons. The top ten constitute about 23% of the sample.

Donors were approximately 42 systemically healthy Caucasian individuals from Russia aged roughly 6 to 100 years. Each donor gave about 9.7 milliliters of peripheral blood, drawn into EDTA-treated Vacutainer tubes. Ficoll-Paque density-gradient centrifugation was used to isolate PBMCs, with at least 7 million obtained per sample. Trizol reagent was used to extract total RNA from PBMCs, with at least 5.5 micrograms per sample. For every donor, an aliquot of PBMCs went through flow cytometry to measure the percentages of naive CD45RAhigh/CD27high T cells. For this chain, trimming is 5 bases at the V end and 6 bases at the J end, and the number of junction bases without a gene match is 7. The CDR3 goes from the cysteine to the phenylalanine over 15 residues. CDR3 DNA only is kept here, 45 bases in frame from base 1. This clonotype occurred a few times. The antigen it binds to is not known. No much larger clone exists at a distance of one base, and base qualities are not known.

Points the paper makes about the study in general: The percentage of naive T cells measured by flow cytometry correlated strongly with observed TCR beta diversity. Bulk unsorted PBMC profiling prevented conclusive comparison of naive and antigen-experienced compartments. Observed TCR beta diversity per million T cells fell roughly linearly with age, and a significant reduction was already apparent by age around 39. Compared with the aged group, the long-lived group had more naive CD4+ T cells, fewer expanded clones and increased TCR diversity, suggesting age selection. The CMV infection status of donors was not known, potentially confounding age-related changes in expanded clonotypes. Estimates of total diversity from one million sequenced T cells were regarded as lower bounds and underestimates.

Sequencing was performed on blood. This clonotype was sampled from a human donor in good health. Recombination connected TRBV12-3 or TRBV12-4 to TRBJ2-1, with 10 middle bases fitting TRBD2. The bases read TGTGCCAGCAGTCCGGAGCGGGGGGGCCGCAATGAGCAGTTCTTC. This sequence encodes CASSPERGGRNEQFF.